The present T cell receptor (beta chain) was sequenced within a study of PD-1 blockade in classical Hodgkin lymphoma. About the research overall: Nivolumab dosed at 3 mg/kg went to patients intravenously every 2 weeks.

Documented time point: cycle 4 day 1 (C4D1), after five to seven weeks of nivolumab. In every patient, relapse followed autologous stem cell transplantation, while exposure to brentuximab vedotin differed. Data came from immunoSEQ multiplex PCR; TCRdb stores just in-frame clones and leaves some out. The sample lists some 21,000 clones; about 70% were seen once. Notes on this clone: No antigen is known for it.

This CDR3 region has 15 residues. CDR1 and CDR2 from the germline V gene are SGHRS and YFSETQ. V was pared by 4 bases and J by 6 bases, with 5 bases of the junction left unmatched. General study findings and limits: With CD4+ cells, TCR diversity rose significantly by C4D1, but not with CD8+ cells. Newly diagnosed patients had diversity similar to the baseline diversity of complete responders. Newly diagnosed patients were reported to exhibit reduced baseline TCR diversity relative to healthy donors.

Material: peripheral blood mononuclear cells (PBMCs), obtained before the fourth cycle of nivolumab. The rearrangement links TRBV5-1 to TRBJ2-1; 12 positions agree with TRBD1. The clonotype was recovered from a human donor with classical Hodgkin lymphoma. CDR3 nucleotide sequence: TGCGCCAGCAGCCAGGGACAGGGGGCAGGCAATGAGCAGTTCTTC. Translated, it gives CASSQGQGAGNEQFF.